Below, 12 T cell receptor beta chains from the same sample are listed, as sequenced in a study of technical replicates of blood from a handful of donors. Data came from immunoSEQ multiplex PCR; TCRdb stores just in-frame clones and leaves some out. The sample holds about 75,000 clones; approximately 97% are singletons and the top ten take almost 0.3%. The sample taken for sequencing was T cells isolated from PBMCs. The source of these receptors is a human donor in good health.

The V and J genes are TRBV27 and TRBJ1-2, with 7 bases that match TRBD1. The CDR3 is 13 residues long. CDR1 is MNHEY, CDR2 SMNVEV, per germline (reference sequence). V lost 1 base to trimming and J lost 6 bases; unmatched junction nucleotides: 2. The CDR3 DNA is TGTGCCAGCAGTTTATGGACAGGACATGGCTACACCTTC. Translated, it gives CASSLWTGHGYTF.

The CDR3 region is CAWRKLSGYGYTF. CDR3 nucleotide sequence: TGTGCCTGGAGAAAGCTTTCCGGCTATGGCTACACCTTC. The chain carries TRBV30 and TRBJ1-2; no definite D call. CDR1 is GTSNPN, CDR2 SVGIG, per germline (reference sequence). The ends were cut back, 3 bases at V and 4 bases at J, with 12 bases in the middle. The CDR3 covers 13 residues.

The rearrangement uses TRBV11-1 and TRBJ2-7; D is uncertain. Germline V lookup: CDR1 SGHAT, CDR2 FQDESV (reference sequence). Trimming took off 3 bases at V and 3 bases at J, with 9 bases between the two ends. The CDR3 covers 13 residues. The CDR3 nucleotides are TGTGCCAGCAGCTTTGGTGGGCTCTACGAGCAGTACTTC. Its translation is CASSFGGLYEQYF.

The V call is TRBV4-3, the J call TRBJ2-7, with 10 bases aligning to TRBD2. The CDR3 sequence is 15 residues long. Germline CDR1 LGHNA, CDR2 YSLEER. V shed 3 bases and J 5 bases; nucleotides not matched to a gene: 7. In DNA form, the CDR3 reads TGCGCCAGCAGCCAGGGAAGCGGGAGGGCCAACGAGCAGTACTTC. Its translation is CASSQGSGRANEQYF.

The rearrangement uses TRBV6-1 and TRBJ2-7; weak D call: TRBD1 (6 bases). The V and J ends lost 2 bases and 2 bases respectively, with 13 bases between them. CDR1 is MNHNS and CDR2 is SASEGT in the germline V gene. The CDR3 contains 15 residues. CDR3 nucleotide sequence: TGTGCCAGCAGTGAACCGGTGAGGGGGACCTACGAGCAGTACTTC. Translating gives CASSEPVRGTYEQYF.

This clone was seen only once. This chain links TRBV28 with TRBJ2-5; D is perhaps TRBD1 (6 bases). This CDR3 comprises 15 residues. V lost 3 bases to trimming and J lost 5 bases, with 16 bases between them. CDR1 and CDR2 from the germline V gene are MDHEN and SYDVKM. CDR3 bases: TGTGCCAGCAGTTTGATGAGGGGGTTTACGGAGACCCAGTACTTC. Translated: CASSLMRGFTETQYF.

The V call is TRBV25-1, the J call TRBJ1-1; D not resolved. V was pared by 4 bases and J by 2 bases, with 11 bases between. Germline-derived CDR1 and CDR2 are MGHDK and SYGVNS. The CDR3 length is 14 residues. The chain's CDR3 is CASSVTTANTEAFF. The CDR3, as DNA: TGTGCCAGCAGTGTTACAACAGCAAACACTGAAGCTTTCTTT.

The chain is built from TRBV4-1 and TRBJ2-1; weak D call: TRBD2 (6 bases). Trimming pared 3 bases from V and 7 bases from J, leaving 16 bases between. CDR1 and CDR2 (germline): MGHRA, YSYEKL. The CDR3 contains 15 residues. The CDR3 coding sequence is TGCGCCAGCAGCCAGCTAGCGATTTCCGGGAATGAGCAGTTCTTC. Protein: CASSQLAISGNEQFF.

The rearrangement joins TRBV11-3 to TRBJ2-1, with D possibly being TRBD2 (6 bases). Germline V gene sequence: CDR1 SGHNT, CDR2 YENEEA. The CDR3 is 15 residues long. With 1 base removed from V and 3 bases from J, the gap between germline ends came to 10 bases. CDR3: CASSLAGEVYNEQFF. As DNA, the CDR3 is TGTGCCAGCAGCTTAGCGGGGGAAGTCTACAATGAGCAGTTCTTC. Full variable domain (rest looked up from reference TRBV11-3 and TRBJ2-1): EAGVVQSPRYKIIEKKQPVAFWCNPISGHNTLYWYLQNLGQGPELLIRYENEEAVDDSQLPKDRFSAERLKGVDSTLKIQPAELGDSAVYLCASSLAGEVYNEQFFGPGTRLTVL.

This clone was observed once. The J gene is TRBJ2-7, the V gene TRBV12-5, with D possibly matching TRBD2 (5 bases). Germline CDR1 and CDR2: LGHNT and FRNRAP. The V and J ends lost 8 bases and 1 base respectively, with 12 bases between them. The CDR3 extends over 13 amino acids. The CDR3 nucleotides read TGTGCTAGTAAGGGAGCGGATTCCTACGAGCAGTACTTC. Protein: CASKGADSYEQYF.

This chain uses TRBV7-3 with TRBJ2-2; D gene uncertain. V was cut by 1 base and J by 1 base, with 4 bases left in between. There are 14 residues in the CDR3. Looked up from germline, CDR1 is SGHTA and CDR2 is FQGTGA. In DNA form, the CDR3 reads TGTGCCAGCAGCTTAATCCAGAACACCGGGGAGCTGTTTTTT. It yields the protein CASSLIQNTGELFF. The full variable domain, with the rest looked up from reference TRBV7-3 and TRBJ2-2, is GAGVSQTPSNKVTEKGKYVELRCDPISGHTALYWYRQSLGQGPEFLIYFQGTGAADDSGLPNDRFFAVRPEGSVSTLKIQRTERGDSAVYLCASSLIQNTGELFFGEGSRLTVL.

V and J are TRBV10-3 and TRBJ2-7; perhaps TRBD2 as D (6 bases). Trimming took off 2 bases at V and 0 bases at J, with 11 bases between the two ends. CDR1 and CDR2 from the germline V gene are ENHRY and SYGVKD. The CDR3 covers 15 residues. The CDR3 nucleotides are TGTGCCATCAGTGAGATCATCGGGAGCTCCTACGAGCAGTACTTC. As protein: CAISEIIGSSYEQYF.